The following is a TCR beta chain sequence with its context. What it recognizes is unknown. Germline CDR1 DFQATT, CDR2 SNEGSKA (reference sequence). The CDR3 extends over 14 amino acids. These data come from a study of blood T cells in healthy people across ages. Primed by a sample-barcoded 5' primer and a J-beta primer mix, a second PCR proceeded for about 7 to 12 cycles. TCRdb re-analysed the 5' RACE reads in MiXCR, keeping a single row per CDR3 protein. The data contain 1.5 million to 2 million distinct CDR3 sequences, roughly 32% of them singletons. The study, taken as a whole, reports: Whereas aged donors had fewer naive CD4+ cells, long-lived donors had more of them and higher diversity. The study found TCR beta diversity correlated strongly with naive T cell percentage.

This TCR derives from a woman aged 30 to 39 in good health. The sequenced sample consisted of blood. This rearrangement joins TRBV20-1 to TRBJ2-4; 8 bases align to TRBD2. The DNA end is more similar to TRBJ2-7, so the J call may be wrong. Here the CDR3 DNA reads TGCAGTTTCTTAGGTCGGCGGGGGGTATACGAGCAGTACTTC. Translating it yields CSFLGRRGVYEQYF.